This record covers a single T cell receptor (beta chain). Its antigen is currently unknown. The CDR3 extends over 15 amino acids. The junction had 14 bases not matched to a gene; V was cut back by 5 bases and J by 10 bases. Germline-derived CDR1 and CDR2 are SEHNR and FQNEAQ (reference sequence). The data are from a study of cytomegalovirus exposure and HLA in healthy donors. Study-wide results and limits: Accounts indicate the classifier identified cytomegalovirus status with strong specificity and sensitivity.

A multiplex PCR was run with 60 Vbeta primers and 13 Jbeta primers. The method was immunoSEQ multiplex PCR; TCRdb's version includes in-frame clones alone and lacks a portion of them. The sample lists some 130,000 clones, around 80% occurring once. The specimen sequenced was PBMCs. This chain links TRBV7-9 with TRBJ2-1, with 7 bases that match TRBD2. This receptor was taken from a man aged 25 to 40 in good health. CDR3 DNA sequence: TGTGCCAGCAGCCTAAATATCCGACTAGCTAGCGAGCAGTTCTTC. It encodes CASSLNIRLASEQFF.